This record covers a single TCR beta chain. This sample stems from a study of blood T cell repertoires in COVID-19. Study as a whole: COVID-19 samples collected from the United States, Italy and Spain covered acute and convalescent phases. Sources were T cells, B-cell-depleted T cells, or PBMCs; the material itself was cDNA or gDNA.

Original processing methods: Reference gene primer amplification gave nucleated cell count estimates. Here immunoSEQ multiplex PCR was the method, and the copy in TCRdb shows in-frame clones only, minus some. That table gives V, J and clone size, and the DNA gave D and trimming. The table records 120,000 to 150,000 clones, 87% of them present only once. V lost 2 bases, J lost 0 bases, and 11 bases lay in between. The CDR3 length is 17 residues. Germline CDR1 MNHEY, CDR2 SMNVEV (reference sequence). Sequenced: peripheral blood. V usage is TRBV27 and J usage is TRBJ2-6; D unresolved. This clonotype was obtained from a man between 50 and 59 years old who had recovered from COVID-19. The CDR3 DNA reads as TGTGCCAGCAGTTTACGATTCCTAAGCTCTGGGGCCAACGTCCTGACTTTC. It is translated as CASSLRFLSSGANVLTF.